These T cell receptor beta chains were read from a single sample in a study of T-cell memory formation after mild COVID-19. Via MiXCR, TCRdb re-called the 5' RACE reads, giving one row per CDR3 protein. The sample contains 400,000 to 500,000 distinct CDR3 sequences, over 15% of which appear only once. Sequencing was carried out using PBMCs or a T cell subset sorted from them (not recorded which). The receptors were gathered from an adult woman who had mild COVID-19 (a few samples of this study predate the infection). Cell type and time point are not known. The CDR3 runs from the conserved cysteine through the conserved F or W. Fields, in order: D gene, J gene, clone size, V gene, CDR3 protein, CDR3 DNA. A D gene is named only where the DNA matches it firmly. Clone size, where shown, is once, few, many, or a class for clones that have expanded.

d_gene: -
j_gene: TRBJ2-7
abundance: few
v_gene: TRBV27
CDR3aa: CASRPGHGPYEQYF
CDR3nt: TGTGCCAGCCGGCCGGGACACGGACCCTACGAGCAGTACTTC

d_gene: -
j_gene: TRBJ2-5
abundance: -
v_gene: TRBV30
CDR3aa: CAWVAGRSQETQYF
CDR3nt: TGTGCCTGGGTCGCTGGGAGGAGCCAAGAGACCCAGTACTTC

d_gene: -
j_gene: TRBJ1-5
abundance: -
v_gene: TRBV3-1
CDR3aa: CASSQGSGEQPQHF
CDR3nt: TGTGCCAGCAGCCAAGGGTCAGGGGAACAGCCCCAGCATTTT

d_gene: TRBD2
j_gene: TRBJ2-1
abundance: few
v_gene: TRBV6-6
CDR3aa: CASSYSNPGTRVFNEQFF
CDR3nt: TGTGCCAGCAGTTACTCGAACCCCGGGACTAGAGTTTTTAATGAGCAGTTCTTC

d_gene: -
j_gene: TRBJ2-2
abundance: once
v_gene: TRBV4-2
CDR3aa: CASSQVIVAANTGELFF
CDR3nt: TGTGCCAGCAGCCAAGTAATTGTGGCGGCGAACACCGGGGAGCTGTTTTTT

d_gene: -
j_gene: TRBJ1-5
abundance: -
v_gene: TRBV19
CDR3aa: CASTTTWFSNQPQHF
CDR3nt: TGTGCCAGCACTACGACATGGTTTAGCAATCAGCCCCAGCATTTT

d_gene: -
j_gene: TRBJ2-5
abundance: few
v_gene: TRBV10-3
CDR3aa: CAISEKGSGETQYF
CDR3nt: TGTGCCATCAGTGAAAAAGGGTCGGGTGAGACCCAGTACTTC

d_gene: -
j_gene: TRBJ2-7
abundance: few
v_gene: TRBV28
CDR3aa: CASSLVALEQYF
CDR3nt: TGTGCCAGCAGTTTGGTGGCGCTCGAGCAGTACTTC

d_gene: -
j_gene: TRBJ2-1
abundance: few
v_gene: TRBV7-2
CDR3aa: CASSLGRAYYNEQFF
CDR3nt: TGTGCCAGCAGCTTAGGGCGGGCGTACTACAATGAGCAGTTCTTC

d_gene: -
j_gene: TRBJ2-5
abundance: few
v_gene: TRBV6-2/TRBV6-3
CDR3aa: CASRSRKETQYF
CDR3nt: TGTGCCAGCAGATCAAGGAAAGAGACCCAGTACTTC

d_gene: TRBD2
j_gene: TRBJ2-3
abundance: few
v_gene: TRBV7-6
CDR3aa: CASSFPGLAGKRDTGSTDTQYF
CDR3nt: TGTGCCAGCAGCTTCCCCGGACTAGCGGGAAAACGCGACACAGGAAGCACAGATACGCAGTATTTT

d_gene: -
j_gene: TRBJ2-2
abundance: -
v_gene: TRBV12-3/TRBV12-4
CDR3aa: CASSTLFLPTVATGELFF
CDR3nt: TGTGCCAGCAGTACCCTGTTTCTGCCCACCGTGGCCACCGGGGAGCTGTTTTTT

d_gene: TRBD1
j_gene: TRBJ1-5
abundance: -
v_gene: TRBV11-2
CDR3aa: CASSFGTGNQPQHF
CDR3nt: TGTGCCAGCAGCTTCGGGACAGGCAATCAGCCCCAGCATTTT

d_gene: TRBD2
j_gene: TRBJ2-7
abundance: few
v_gene: TRBV30
CDR3aa: CAWSPPGSGGPRQYF
CDR3nt: TGTGCCTGGAGTCCCCCGGGAAGCGGGGGCCCAAGGCAGTACTTC

d_gene: -
j_gene: TRBJ1-2
abundance: many
v_gene: TRBV5-1
CDR3aa: CASSGTPRNYGYTF
CDR3nt: TGCGCCAGCAGCGGGACCCCGAGGAACTATGGCTACACCTTC

d_gene: -
j_gene: TRBJ2-1
abundance: few
v_gene: TRBV4-1
CDR3aa: CASSQGRDLNEQFF
CDR3nt: TGCGCCAGCAGCCAAGGGAGGGATTTGAATGAGCAGTTCTTC

d_gene: TRBD2
j_gene: TRBJ2-3
abundance: few
v_gene: TRBV7-2
CDR3aa: CASSRIAGATDTQYF
CDR3nt: TGTGCCAGCAGCCGTATAGCGGGAGCGACAGATACGCAGTATTTT

d_gene: -
j_gene: TRBJ2-7
abundance: -
v_gene: TRBV19
CDR3aa: CASSISGTGSYEQYF
CDR3nt: TGTGCCAGTAGTATCTCGGGGACGGGTTCCTACGAGCAGTACTTC

d_gene: -
j_gene: TRBJ1-1
abundance: few
v_gene: TRBV4-3
CDR3aa: CASSQDLVATEAFF
CDR3nt: TGCGCCAGCAGCCAAGATCTGGTGGCCACTGAAGCTTTCTTT

d_gene: -
j_gene: TRBJ2-3
abundance: -
v_gene: TRBV15
CDR3aa: CATSRDDWTDTQYF
CDR3nt: TGTGCCACCAGCAGAGATGATTGGACAGATACGCAGTATTTT

d_gene: -
j_gene: TRBJ1-1
abundance: -
v_gene: TRBV7-9
CDR3aa: CASSPSDDSGPWVWTEAFF
CDR3nt: TGTGCCAGCAGCCCATCCGATGACAGTGGGCCCTGGGTATGGACTGAAGCTTTCTTT

d_gene: -
j_gene: TRBJ1-4
abundance: -
v_gene: TRBV15
CDR3aa: CATSRDVGGNEKLFF
CDR3nt: TGTGCCACCAGCAGAGATGTGGGAGGGAACGAAAAACTGTTTTTT

d_gene: -
j_gene: TRBJ2-7
abundance: few
v_gene: TRBV14
CDR3aa: CASSHLVTEGVEQYF
CDR3nt: TGTGCCAGCAGCCATCTTGTGACAGAGGGCGTCGAGCAGTACTTC